This T cell receptor beta chain came from a study of blood T cell repertoires in COVID-19. Under the authors' procedure: Counts of nucleated cells, estimated from reference gene primer amplification, were obtained. Here immunoSEQ multiplex PCR was the method, and the copy in TCRdb shows in-frame clones only, minus some. Clonal size and the V and J genes are those of that table, whereas D and trimming came from the DNA. The sample includes fewer than 85,000 clones, about 82% of them seen just once. The V end was cut by 5 bases, the J end by 6 bases, with 11 bases between. This CDR3 contains 12 residues. The germline CDR1 and CDR2 sequences are LNHDA and SQIVND (reference sequence). This clone was recorded a few times.

Sequencing used peripheral blood. The chain uses TRBV19 and TRBJ2-7; possibly TRBD2 for D (6 bases). The TCR was taken from an elderly woman with active or convalescent COVID-19. CDR3 sequence (DNA): TGTGCCAGTAGTTCAAGGGAGGTCGAGCAGTACTTC. Protein sequence: CASSSREVEQYF.